The entry below gives a single TCR beta chain sequence along with its context. Per the original methods: Amplification with reference gene primers provided the estimates of nucleated cell counts. Sequencing was performed with immunoSEQ multiplex PCR; in TCRdb, only in-frame clones are kept and a portion is missing. The DNA gave D and trimming, while V, J and clone size come from that table. The table lists 35,000 or so clones, around four fifths of them singletons. The sample belongs to a study of blood T cell repertoires in COVID-19. Overall study context: COVID-19 samples, acute and convalescent, were from the United States, Italy and Spain. The analysed material was cDNA or gDNA that came from T cells, B-cell-depleted T cells, or PBMCs.

The V segment lost 3 bases and the J segment 6 bases; nucleotides outside the gene matches: 15. The CDR3 is 17 amino acids. Germline loops: CDR1 LGHDT, CDR2 YNNKEL (reference sequence). The sample comprised peripheral blood. The source is a human donor in a cohort sampled during active or convalescent COVID-19. The donor label of this sample is uncertain. The rearrangement uses TRBV3-1 (or the pseudogene TRBV3-2) and TRBJ1-2; TRBD1 agrees at 8 bases. CDR3 coding DNA: TGTGCCAGCAGCCATTCGACGGGGACAGGCCGTCTCGATGGCTACACCTTC. It encodes CASSHSTGTGRLDGYTF.